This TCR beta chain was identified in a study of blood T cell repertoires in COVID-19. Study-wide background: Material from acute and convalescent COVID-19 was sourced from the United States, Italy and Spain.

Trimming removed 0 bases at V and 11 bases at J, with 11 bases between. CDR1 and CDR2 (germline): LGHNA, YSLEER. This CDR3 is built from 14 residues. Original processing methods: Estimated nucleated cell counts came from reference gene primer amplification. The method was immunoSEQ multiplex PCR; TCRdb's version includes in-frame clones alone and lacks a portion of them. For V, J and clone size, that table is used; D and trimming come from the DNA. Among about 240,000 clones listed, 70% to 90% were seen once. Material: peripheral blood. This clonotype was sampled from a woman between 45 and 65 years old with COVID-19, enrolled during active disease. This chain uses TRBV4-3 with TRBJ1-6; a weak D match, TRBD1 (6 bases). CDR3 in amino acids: CASSQDGGRAPLHF. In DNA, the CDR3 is TGCGCCAGCAGCCAAGATGGGGGCAGAGCACCCCTCCACTTT.